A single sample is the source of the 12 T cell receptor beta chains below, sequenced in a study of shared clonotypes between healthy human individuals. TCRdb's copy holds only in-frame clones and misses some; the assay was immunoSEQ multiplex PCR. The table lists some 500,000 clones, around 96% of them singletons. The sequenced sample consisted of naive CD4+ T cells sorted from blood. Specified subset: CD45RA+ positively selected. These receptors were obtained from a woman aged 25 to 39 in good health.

This chain's CDR3 is CASRQTGSGEQYF. DNA for the CDR3: TGTGCCAGCAGACAAACAGGGTCGGGCGAGCAGTACTTC. The chain couples TRBV28 to TRBJ2-7, with D perhaps matching TRBD1 (6 bases). Germline V gene data show CDR1 as MDHEN and CDR2 as SYDVKM. Between the trimmed V and J ends, which lost 6 bases and 6 bases, there was a span of 15 bases. This CDR3 has 13 amino acids.

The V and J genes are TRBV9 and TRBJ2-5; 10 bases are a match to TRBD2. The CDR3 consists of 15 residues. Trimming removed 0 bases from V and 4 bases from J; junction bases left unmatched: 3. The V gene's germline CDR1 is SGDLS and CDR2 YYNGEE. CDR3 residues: CASSVGASGGETQYF. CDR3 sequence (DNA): TGTGCCAGCAGCGTAGGGGCTAGCGGGGGAGAGACCCAGTACTTC.

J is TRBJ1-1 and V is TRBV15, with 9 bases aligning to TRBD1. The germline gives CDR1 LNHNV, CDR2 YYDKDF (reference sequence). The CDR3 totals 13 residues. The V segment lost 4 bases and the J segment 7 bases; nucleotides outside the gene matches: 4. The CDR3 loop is CATSKTGGFEAFF. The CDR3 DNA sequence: TGTGCCACCAGCAAGACAGGGGGATTTGAAGCTTTCTTT.

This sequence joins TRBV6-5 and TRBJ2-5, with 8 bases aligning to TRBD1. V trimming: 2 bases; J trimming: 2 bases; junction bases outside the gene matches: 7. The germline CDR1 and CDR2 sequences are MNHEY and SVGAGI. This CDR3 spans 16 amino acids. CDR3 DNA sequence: TGTGCCAGCAGTTACCAGGCGGGACAGGTTCAAGAGACCCAGTACTTC. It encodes CASSYQAGQVQETQYF.

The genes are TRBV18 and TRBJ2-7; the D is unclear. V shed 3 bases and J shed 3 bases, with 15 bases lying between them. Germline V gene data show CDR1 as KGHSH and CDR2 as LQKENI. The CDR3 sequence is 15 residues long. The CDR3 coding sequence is TGTGCCAGCTCACCGGTGGACCGGAATCTCTACGAGCAGTACTTC. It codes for CASSPVDRNLYEQYF.

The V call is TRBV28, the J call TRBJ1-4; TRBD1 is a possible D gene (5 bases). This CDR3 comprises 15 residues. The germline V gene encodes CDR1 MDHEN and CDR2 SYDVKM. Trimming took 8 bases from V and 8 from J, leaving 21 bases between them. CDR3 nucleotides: TGTGCCAGCCACCCCGGAGGGAGGGGACGCGAAAAACTGTTTTTT. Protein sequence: CASHPGGRGREKLFF.

This CDR3 reads CASSKEALGTVSYEQYF. The CDR3 DNA reads as TGTGCCAGCAGCAAAGAAGCCCTCGGGACAGTCTCCTACGAGCAGTACTTC. V gene TRBV21-1 combines with J gene TRBJ2-7; no check of the table's D call, TRBD1, against the DNA was made. TRBV21-1 is deemed a pseudogene. The CDR3 is made up of 17 amino acids.

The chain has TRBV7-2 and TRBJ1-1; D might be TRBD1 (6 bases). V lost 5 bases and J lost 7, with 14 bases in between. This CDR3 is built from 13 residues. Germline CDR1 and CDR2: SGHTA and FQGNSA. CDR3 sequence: CASSPHRAGEAFF. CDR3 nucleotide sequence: TGTGCCAGCAGCCCCCACAGGGCGGGTGAAGCTTTCTTT.

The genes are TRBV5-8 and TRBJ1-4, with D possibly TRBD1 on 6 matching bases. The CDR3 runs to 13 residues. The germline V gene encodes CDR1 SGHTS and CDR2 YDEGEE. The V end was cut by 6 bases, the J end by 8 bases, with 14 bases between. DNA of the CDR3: TGTGCCAGCACCTCCCGTAGGGGGGAAAAACTGTTTTTT. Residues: CASTSRRGEKLFF.

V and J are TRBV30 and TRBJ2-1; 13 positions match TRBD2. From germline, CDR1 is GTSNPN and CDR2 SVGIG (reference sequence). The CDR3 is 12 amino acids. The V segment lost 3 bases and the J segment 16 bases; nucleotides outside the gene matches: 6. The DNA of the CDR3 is TGTGCCTGGAGCATAACTAGCGGGAGGGCCTTCTTC. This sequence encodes CAWSITSGRAFF.

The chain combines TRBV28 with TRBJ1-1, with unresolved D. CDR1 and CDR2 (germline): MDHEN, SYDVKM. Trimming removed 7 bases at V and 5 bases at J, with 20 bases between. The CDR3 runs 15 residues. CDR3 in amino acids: CASTSPQDVGTEAFF. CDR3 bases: TGTGCCAGCACCTCCCCCCAGGACGTGGGAACTGAAGCTTTCTTT.

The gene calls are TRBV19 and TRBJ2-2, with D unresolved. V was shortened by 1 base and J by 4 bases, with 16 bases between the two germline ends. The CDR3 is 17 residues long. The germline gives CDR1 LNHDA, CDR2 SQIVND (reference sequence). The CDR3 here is CASSIVFPGLSTGELFF. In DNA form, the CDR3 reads TGTGCCAGTAGTATAGTATTCCCGGGCCTGAGCACCGGGGAGCTGTTTTTT.